The rows below give T cell receptor beta chains drawn from one sample of a study of cytomegalovirus exposure and HLA in healthy donors. Sequencing used immunoSEQ multiplex PCR; TCRdb keeps in-frame clones, though not all of them. The listing contains some 110,000 clones. The sample taken for sequencing was PBMCs. The source of these receptors is a man in his forties or fifties in good health and CMV-seropositive. Each CDR3 is given with its conserved first and last residue. D genes are given only for firm matches.

J,D,V,CDR3,DNA
TRBJ2-1,TRBD2,TRBV19,CASSTGLAGGIEQFF,TGTGCCAGTAGTACTGGACTAGCGGGAGGGATTGAGCAGTTCTTC
TRBJ1-1,NA,TRBV7-2,CASSLETGTSEAFF,TGTGCCAGCAGCTTAGAAACCGGGACAAGTGAAGCTTTCTTT
TRBJ1-2,NA,TRBV6-6,CASLSAGSYTF,TGTGCCAGCCTTTCGGCGGGGAGCTACACCTTC
TRBJ2-7,TRBD1,TRBV7-3,CASSPSGTVPYEQYF,TGTGCCAGCAGCCCCTCCGGGACAGTACCCTACGAGCAGTACTTC
TRBJ2-3,TRBD2,TRBV12-5,CASGFGLAGGTDTQYF,TGTGCTAGTGGTTTTGGGCTAGCGGGAGGCACAGATACGCAGTATTTT
TRBJ2-7,TRBD1,TRBV4-1,CASSQALDRGQREQYF,TGCGCCAGCAGCCAAGCCCTAGACAGGGGGCAGCGGGAGCAGTACTTC
TRBJ1-2,NA,TRBV5-1,CASSTWGQGLYGYTF,TGCGCCAGCAGCACCTGGGGTCAGGGCCTCTATGGCTACACCTTC
TRBJ2-7,TRBD2,TRBV10-3,CAISESPSGPYEQYF,TGTGCCATCAGTGAGTCGCCTAGCGGTCCCTACGAGCAGTACTTC
TRBJ2-1,TRBD2,TRBV7-2,CASRSSGSWDEQFF,TGTGCCAGCCGTTCTAGCGGGAGTTGGGATGAGCAGTTCTTC
TRBJ1-5,NA,TRBV6-6,CASRETRSSNQPQHF,TGTGCCAGCAGAGAGACACGAAGTAGCAATCAGCCCCAGCATTTT
TRBJ2-5,TRBD2,TRBV2,CASSEGVLAGLVEETQYF,TGTGCCAGCAGTGAAGGAGTGTTAGCGGGCCTCGTAGAAGAGACCCAGTACTTC
TRBJ2-1,NA,TRBV27,CASSQTSTYNEQFF,TGTGCCAGCAGCCAAACCTCTACCTACAATGAGCAGTTCTTC
TRBJ2-2,TRBD2,TRBV19,CASTRPGGVRGELFF,TGTGCCAGTACCCGACCGGGGGGAGTACGCGGGGAGCTGTTTTTT
TRBJ2-3,NA,TRBV7-3,CVSSLMGRLDTDTQYF,TGTGTCAGCAGCTTAATGGGTCGACTAGACACAGATACGCAGTATTTT
TRBJ2-1,NA,TRBV2,CASPKDLLIQDGQFF,TGTGCCAGCCCTAAGGATCTTCTAATCCAGGATGGGCAGTTCTTC
TRBJ2-3,TRBD1,TRBV5-4,CASSFQGADTQYF,TGTGCCAGCAGCTTCCAGGGGGCAGATACGCAGTATTTT
TRBJ2-7,NA,TRBV28,CASSPPGAHYEQYF,TGTGCCAGCAGCCCCCCAGGGGCCCACTACGAGCAGTACTTC
TRBJ2-3,NA,TRBV6-1,CASSALNRAYADTQYF,TGTGCCAGCAGTGCCCTTAACAGGGCGTACGCAGATACGCAGTATTTT
TRBJ2-3,NA,TRBV19,CASSNWAESTDTQYF,TGTGCCAGTAGTAATTGGGCAGAAAGCACAGATACGCAGTATTTT
TRBJ2-2,TRBD1,TRBV27,CASSPDRPNTGELFF,TGTGCCAGCAGTCCGGACAGGCCGAACACCGGGGAGCTGTTTTTT
TRBJ1-5,NA,TRBV2,CASSEMTENQPQHF,TGTGCCAGCAGTGAAATGACAGAAAATCAGCCCCAGCATTTT
TRBJ2-5,TRBD1,TRBV5-6,CASSLIGQGEETQYF,TGTGCCAGCAGCTTGATCGGACAGGGCGAAGAGACCCAGTACTTC
TRBJ2-2,TRBD2,TRBV5-1,CASSLERGSGTGELFF,TGCGCCAGCAGCTTGGAGCGCGGGAGTGGAACCGGGGAGCTGTTTTTT
TRBJ1-5,TRBD1,TRBV7-8,CASSPGQGWSQPQHF,TGTGCCAGCAGTCCGGGACAGGGATGGAGTCAGCCCCAGCATTTT
TRBJ1-3,NA,TRBV6-1,CASSERQESSGNTIYF,TGTGCCAGCAGTGAACGACAGGAGAGCTCTGGAAACACCATATATTTT
TRBJ1-4,TRBD1,TRBV5-4,CASSITQGGTNEKLFF,TGTGCCAGCAGCATCACTCAGGGGGGTACTAATGAAAAACTGTTTTTT
TRBJ2-7,NA,TRBV5-1,CASRQGDTPSSYEQYF,TGCGCCAGCAGACAAGGGGACACCCCGAGCTCCTACGAGCAGTACTTC
TRBJ1-2,NA,TRBV30,CAWRATGLPTYGYTF,TGTGCCTGGAGGGCAACAGGGTTACCTACCTATGGCTACACCTTC
TRBJ1-2,NA,TRBV9,CASSVAGRGYTF,TGTGCCAGCAGCGTAGCGGGTCGTGGCTACACCTTC
TRBJ1-1,NA,TRBV6-5,CASSYSSENTEAFF,TGTGCCAGCAGTTACTCGTCAGAAAACACTGAAGCTTTCTTT
TRBJ2-3,TRBD1,TRBV28,CASTLGQATTDTQYF,TGTGCCAGCACCTTGGGACAGGCAACTACGGATACGCAGTATTTT
TRBJ2-3,NA,TRBV4-2,CASSQVRDLLSTDTQYF,TGTGCCAGCAGCCAAGTCCGGGATCTCTTAAGCACAGATACGCAGTATTTT
TRBJ2-7,NA,TRBV5-1,CASSPGGQPYEQYF,TGCGCCAGCAGCCCCGGGGGACAGCCCTACGAGCAGTACTTC